This TCR beta chain was documented in a study of vaccination and CD4 T cells after COVID-19. Treatment reported: roughly 10-day PBMC culture with coronavirus spike peptide pools or control peptides (ViraFEST assay). The length of the CDR3 is 15 residues. The germline V gene encodes CDR1 MDHEN and CDR2 SYDVKM. The ends lost 8 bases at V and 7 bases at J; junction bases unmatched: 13. Sequence data for DNA of cultured CD4+ T cells were generated by the Oncomine TCR Beta short-read assay. TCRdb used MiXCR to reprocess the PCR reads, holding one entry per CDR3 protein. The table records 15,000 to 20,000 distinct CDR3 sequences, around 60% of them present only once. This clonotype is a singleton in its sample. Its antigen is unidentified.

The chain carries TRBV28 and TRBJ1-4; 7 nucleotides agree with TRBD1. The source material was CD4+ T cells from blood, cultured in vitro. The clonotype originates from a human donor who had recovered from COVID-19. In nucleotides, the CDR3 is TGTGCCAGCCAGGAATACAGGGGAGAGGCTGAAAAACTGTTTTTT. Translating gives CASQEYRGEAEKLFF.